The 26 T cell receptor beta chains given below trace back to one sample, sequenced in a study of beta chain features in type 1 diabetes. Expressed TCRB transcripts were sequenced after all isolated RNA was converted to cDNA. Using immunoSEQ multiplex PCR, the repertoire was profiled, and TCRdb retains in-frame clones only, with some absent. The sample contains 150,000 to 200,000 clones, approximately 13% of which appear only once. Sequences were obtained from central memory CD4+ T cells from blood. The receptors come from a woman aged 18-30 years in good health.

This clone was seen many times. The chain combines TRBV11-2 with TRBJ2-7; D perhaps matches TRBD2 (6 bases). V lost 0 bases and J lost 1, with 10 bases in between. Germline CDR1 is SGHAT and CDR2 is FQNNGV. The CDR3 spans 15 residues. This CDR3 reads CASSLDYGGSYEQYF. The CDR3 nucleotides are TGTGCCAGCAGCTTAGATTACGGGGGATCCTACGAGCAGTACTTC.

The V and J genes are TRBV6-6 and TRBJ2-7, with TRBD2 as a possible D gene (7 bases). V lost 2 bases, J lost 5 bases, and 16 bases lay in between. Germline V lookup: CDR1 MNHNY, CDR2 SVGAGI (reference sequence). The length of the CDR3 is 15 residues. CDR3 residues: CASSYAKGGYDEQYF. The CDR3 region has the DNA TGTGCCAGCAGTTACGCGAAGGGGGGGTACGACGAGCAGTACTTC.

This clone was seen a handful of times. The chain has TRBV30 and TRBJ2-3, with TRBD2 as a possible D gene (6 bases). The CDR3 is 13 residues long. Per germline, CDR1 GTSNPN and CDR2 SVGIG (reference sequence). V was cut by 4 bases and J by 5 bases, with 13 bases left in between. For the CDR3, the DNA is TGTGCCTGGAACTTCGGGAGTGAAGATACGCAGTATTTT. This codes for CAWNFGSEDTQYF. Complete variable domain (other parts from reference TRBV30 and TRBJ2-3): SQTIHQWPATLVQPVGSPLSLECTVEGTSNPNLYWYRQAAGRGLQLLFYSVGIGQISSEVPQNLSASRPQDRQFILSSKKLLLSDSGFYLCAWNFGSEDTQYFGPGTRLTVL.

This clone turned up a few times. The chain couples TRBV30 to TRBJ2-7, with 10 bases fitting TRBD2. Losses at the gene ends were 2 bases for V and 7 bases for J; bases not matched to a gene: 14. The V gene's germline CDR1 is GTSNPN and CDR2 SVGIG (reference sequence). This CDR3 is 16 amino acids long. The CDR3: CAWSPKGLAGDGEQYF. The CDR3 DNA is TGTGCCTGGAGTCCCAAGGGCCTAGCGGGAGATGGGGAGCAGTACTTC.

V is TRBV5-1 and J is TRBJ2-1, with 11 positions matching TRBD2. V was clipped by 5 bases and J by 6 bases; unmatched bases: 13. CDR3 size: 17 residues. CDR1 is SGHRS, CDR2 YFSETQ, per germline. The CDR3 loop is CASSATGGTSGINEQFF. In DNA form, the CDR3 reads TGCGCCAGCAGTGCTACGGGGGGGACTAGCGGAATCAATGAGCAGTTCTTC.

A few counts support this clone. The rearrangement uses TRBV10-1 and TRBJ1-1, with TRBD1 identical over 9 bases. The CDR3 spans 13 residues. Germline values: CDR1 WNHNN, CDR2 SYGVQD (reference sequence). V dropped 6 bases and J dropped 7; count of bases not matched to a gene: 6. The chain's CDR3 is CASREQGAGEAFF. The CDR3 DNA follows: TGCGCCAGCAGGGAACAGGGGGCCGGTGAAGCTTTCTTT.

There are a few counts of this clone. The chain has TRBV28 and TRBJ2-7, with D maybe TRBD1 (5 bases). Germline CDR1 and CDR2: MDHEN and SYDVKM. The CDR3 is made up of 13 amino acids. Trimming cost V 10 bases and J 2 bases, with 15 bases left between them. CDR3 nucleotide sequence: TGTGCCATCCTACAGGTCCCTACCTACGAGCAGTACTTC. It codes for CAILQVPTYEQYF. Looking up the rest from reference TRBV28 and TRBJ2-7 gives the full variable domain: DVKVTQSSRYLVKRTGEKVFLECVQDMDHENMFWYRQDPGLGLRLIYFSYDVKMKEKGDIPEGYSVSREKKERFSLILESASTNQTSMYLCAILQVPTYEQYFGPGTRLTVT.

V gene TRBV5-1 combines with J gene TRBJ1-1; TRBD1 matches at 7 bases. The CDR3 is 16 amino acids. J lost 0 bases, V lost 1 base, and 6 bases had no gene match. Germline-derived CDR1 and CDR2 are SGHRS and YFSETQ. In DNA, the CDR3 is TGCGCCAGCAGCTTGAGTCCGGGACAGATGAACACTGAAGCTTTCTTT. Amino acid sequence: CASSLSPGQMNTEAFF.

This chain connects TRBV7-6 to TRBJ2-6, with TRBD1 identical over 12 bases. Germline CDR1 reads SGHVS; CDR2 reads FNYEAQ. J lost 1 base, V lost 2 bases, and 3 bases had no gene match. This CDR3 region has 18 residues. CDR3 region: CASSLKGQGASGANVLTF. As DNA, the CDR3 is TGTGCCAGCAGCTTAAAGGGACAGGGGGCTTCTGGGGCCAACGTCCTGACTTTC.

This clone was observed a few times. The rearrangement joins TRBV29-1 to TRBJ2-3, with a weak D call TRBD1 (5 bases). Germline V gene data show CDR1 as SQVTM and CDR2 as ANQGSEA. CDR3 length equals 16 residues. V lost 4 bases, J lost 1 base, and 18 bases lay in between. CDR3 sequence reads: CSVAPEQTDRTDTQYF. The DNA for the CDR3 is TGCAGCGTTGCCCCGGAACAGACAGATCGCACAGATACGCAGTATTTT.

A note on this clone: Other DNA sequences from this sample encode an identical CDR3 as well. This rearrangement joins TRBV11-2 to TRBJ1-1; D call uncertain. Trimming shortened V by 5 bases and J by 1 base, and 8 bases separated the two germline ends. Germline values: CDR1 SGHAT, CDR2 FQNNGV. The CDR3 runs 13 residues. The CDR3 DNA sequence: TGTGCCAGCAGCCTCGTTAGGAACACTGAAGCTTTCTTT. Protein: CASSLVRNTEAFF.

This chain joins TRBV9 and TRBJ1-5; D is unclear. The CDR3 loop spans 14 amino acids. Germline loops: CDR1 SGDLS, CDR2 YYNGEE. Trimming removed 3 bases from V and 3 bases from J, with 10 bases in between. CDR3 bases: TGTGCCAGCAGCGGAGGGTCCTTCAATCAGCCCCAGCATTTT. Its protein product is CASSGGSFNQPQHF. The variable domain in full, with the rest retrieved from reference TRBV9 and TRBJ1-5, is DSGVTQTPKHLITATGQRVTLRCSPRSGDLSVYWYQQSLDQGLQFLIQYYNGEERAKGNILERFSAQQFPDLHSELNLSSLELGDSALYFCASSGGSFNQPQHFGDGTRLSIL.

This clone was observed a few times. The chain joins TRBV9 to TRBJ2-3; 13 bases align to TRBD2. Germline V CDR1 and CDR2: SGDLS, YYNGEE. V lost 3 bases and J lost 4; bases outside the gene matches: 5. CDR3 length equals 16 residues. The DNA of the CDR3 is TGTGCCAGCAGCGGGACTAGCGGGAGAGGGTCAGATACGCAGTATTTT. It encodes CASSGTSGRGSDTQYF.

The chain is built from TRBV14 and TRBJ2-2; D is ambiguous. The germline V and J ends were trimmed by 3 bases and 2 bases, with 13 bases remaining between them. Germline loops: CDR1 SGHDN, CDR2 FVKESK. This CDR3 contains 16 residues. The CDR3 DNA sequence: TGTGCCAGCAGCCAGAAACCGGGTTTTAACACCGGGGAGCTGTTTTTT. This encodes CASSQKPGFNTGELFF.

A few counts support this clone. The V gene is TRBV5-1, the J gene TRBJ2-7; 7 bases line up with TRBD2. The V gene's germline CDR1 is SGHRS and CDR2 YFSETQ. V was clipped by 0 bases and J by 0 bases; unmatched bases: 3. The CDR3 extends over 15 amino acids. This CDR3 reads CASSLGSSGSYEQYF. DNA for the CDR3: TGCGCCAGCAGCTTGGGGTCTAGCGGCTCCTACGAGCAGTACTTC. The whole variable domain, filled in from reference TRBV5-1 and TRBJ2-7, reads KAGVTQTPRYLIKTRGQQVTLSCSPISGHRSVSWYQQTPGQGLQFLFEYFSETQRNKGNFPGRFSGRQFSNSRSEMNVSTLELGDSALYLCASSLGSSGSYEQYFGPGTRLTVT.

In this sample, this clone turned up a few times. The rearrangement joins TRBV19 to TRBJ1-5; no clear D. The V end lost 0 bases, the J end lost 6 bases, and 9 bases lay between the germline ends. CDR1 is LNHDA and CDR2 is SQIVND in the germline V gene (reference sequence). This CDR3 has 14 residues. This CDR3 reads CASSIEITGQPQHF. CDR3 DNA: TGTGCCAGTAGTATAGAAATAACCGGTCAGCCCCAGCATTTT.

Only a few counts were recorded for this clone. The V call is TRBV7-9, the J call TRBJ2-2; a possible D gene is TRBD2 (5 bases). V was cut by 4 bases and J by 1 base, with 13 bases left in between. This CDR3 spans 16 amino acids. In germline, CDR1 is SEHNR, CDR2 FQNEAQ (reference sequence). The DNA for the CDR3 is TGTGCCAGCAGCTCCCCGGGGAAGCGGAACACCGGGGAGCTGTTTTTT. Amino acid sequence: CASSSPGKRNTGELFF.

The chain recombines TRBV4-2 with TRBJ2-2; D gene ambiguous. Trimming removed 4 bases from V and 7 bases from J, with 13 bases in between. Germline CDR1 reads LGHNA; CDR2 reads YNFKEQ. This CDR3 spans 14 amino acids. The CDR3 DNA is TGTGCCAGCAGCCCGCTTATCGGCGGCGGGGAGCTGTTTTTT. Translated, it gives CASSPLIGGGELFF.

This clone appeared many times. The CDR3 DNA reads as TGTGCCAGCAGTCCAATGGGGACAGGGAACACTGAAGCTTTCTTT. Amino acids: CASSPMGTGNTEAFF. V is TRBV6-1 and J is TRBJ1-1, with 8 bases matching TRBD1. The CDR3 extends over 15 amino acids. Germline CDR1 and CDR2: MNHNS and SASEGT. The J segment lost 1 base and the V segment lost 5 bases, leaving 6 bases of the junction unmatched.

Notes on this clone: Other DNA sequences within the sample encode an identical CDR3. The genes are TRBV5-1 and TRBJ2-7; TRBD2 agrees at 10 bases. V lost 4 bases to trimming and J lost 2 bases; unmatched junction nucleotides: 6. The CDR3 loop spans 15 amino acids. Germline V lookup: CDR1 SGHRS, CDR2 YFSETQ. The CDR3 sequence is CASSPRTSGAYEQYF. DNA of the CDR3: TGCGCCAGCAGCCCCCGGACTAGCGGCGCCTACGAGCAGTACTTC.

This clone has just a few counts. The chain recombines TRBV14 with TRBJ2-7; TRBD2 matches 13 bases. This CDR3 is built from 14 residues. Unmatched junction bases numbered 7, after V lost 8 bases and J lost 6 bases. Germline loops: CDR1 SGHDN, CDR2 FVKESK. The CDR3 spells CASQLAGGPFEQYF. CDR3 nucleotide sequence: TGTGCCAGCCAACTAGCGGGAGGGCCTTTCGAGCAGTACTTC. Using reference TRBV14 and TRBJ2-7 for the parts outside the CDR3, the full variable domain is EAGVTQFPSHSVIEKGQTVTLRCDPISGHDNLYWYRRVMGKEIKFLLHFVKESKQDESGMPNNRFLAERTGGTYSTLKVQPAELEDSGVYFCASQLAGGPFEQYFGPGTRLTVT.

The sample holds a few counts of this clone. The chain recombines TRBV18 with TRBJ2-1; 10 nucleotides line up with TRBD1. V shed 3 bases, J shed 7 bases, and the junction held 9 bases outside the gene matches. The germline V gene has CDR1 KGHSH and CDR2 LQKENI. This CDR3 is built from 16 residues. CDR3 coding DNA: TGTGCCAGCTCACCTACGACAGGGGGCGCGGGGAATGAGCAGTTCTTC. This codes for CASSPTTGGAGNEQFF. Together with reference TRBV18 and TRBJ2-1, the CDR3 gives the full variable domain: NAGVMQNPRHLVRRRGQEARLRCSPMKGHSHVYWYRQLPEEGLKFMVYLQKENIIDESGMPKERFSAEFPKEGPSILRIQQVVRGDSAAYFCASSPTTGGAGNEQFFGPGTRLTVL.

The genes are TRBV15 and TRBJ2-5; perhaps TRBD2 as D (6 bases). The CDR3 runs to 16 residues. V dropped 0 bases and J dropped 1 base, with 12 bases sitting between them. CDR1 LNHNV and CDR2 YYDKDF come from the germline V gene (reference sequence). Written as DNA, the CDR3 is TGTGCCACCAGCAGAGATCTGCGGGGCACCCAAGAGACCCAGTACTTC. Its translation is CATSRDLRGTQETQYF.

As concerns this clone: The junction does not match germline at one end; this may be a read error. The chain has TRBV7-7 and TRBJ2-7, with 10 bases aligning to TRBD2. Germline values: CDR1 SSHAT, CDR2 FNYEAQ (reference sequence). This CDR3 comprises 13 residues. CDR3 loop: CASSLAGGHEQYF. The CDR3 nucleotides read TGTGCTAGCAGCTTAGCGGGAGGTCACGAGCAGTACTTC.

This chain connects TRBV9 to TRBJ1-5; D might be TRBD1 (6 bases). In germline, CDR1 is SGDLS, CDR2 YYNGEE. Deletions cut 4 bases from V and 4 bases from J, with 15 bases between. The CDR3 totals 15 residues. The chain's CDR3 is CASSPTGSPNQPQHF. For the CDR3, the DNA is TGTGCCAGCAGCCCGACAGGCTCACCTAATCAGCCCCAGCATTTT.

This clone was counted between two and nine times. This chain uses TRBV29-1 with TRBJ1-4; a possible D gene is TRBD1 (5 bases). V was cut by 2 bases and J by 4 bases, with 8 bases left in between. The germline gives CDR1 SQVTM, CDR2 ANQGSEA. The CDR3 is 13 residues long. CDR3 in amino acids: CSVESGINEKLFF. The CDR3 DNA is TGCAGCGTTGAATCAGGGATTAATGAAAAACTGTTTTTT.